This TCR beta chain emerged from a study of early T cells in non-severe SARS-CoV-2 infection. This CDR3 contains 15 residues. The trim removed 0 bases at V and 6 bases at J, leaving 5 bases unmatched. Per germline, CDR1 MNHNS and CDR2 SASEGT. Via MiXCR, TCRdb re-called the 5' RACE reads, giving one row per CDR3 protein. The sample includes tens of thousands of distinct CDR3 sequences, around a sixth seen only once; the top ten take around 10%. The V and J genes are TRBV6-1 and TRBJ1-2, with 9 bases lining up with TRBD1. The receptor comes from an adult who was a healthcare worker with PCR-confirmed SARS-CoV-2 infection or an uninfected control (not recorded which). The sequenced sample consisted of whole blood. The DNA of the CDR3 is TGTGCCAGCAGTGAAGCTCGGGGGACAGGGAATGGCTACACCTTC. Its protein is CASSEARGTGNGYTF.